One and the same sample provided the 20 T cell receptor beta chains below, sequenced in a study of blood T cell repertoires in COVID-19. The data were produced by immunoSEQ multiplex PCR, yet TCRdb's version contains in-frame clones alone and is incomplete. This repertoire shows approximately 170,000 clones, approximately 83% found once; its top ten account for 2% to 2.5%. Sequencing input: peripheral blood. These receptors were collected from a woman older than 75 with acute or convalescent COVID-19.

This clone is a singleton in its sample. The V and J genes are TRBV5-4 and TRBJ1-2; TRBD1 matches 10 bases. The CDR3 has 16 residues. The V gene's germline CDR1 is SGHNT and CDR2 YYREEE (reference sequence). Trimming at V came to 3 bases and at J to 1 base, leaving 6 bases not matched to a gene. This chain's CDR3 is CASSSPDRGHNYGYTF. Here the CDR3 DNA reads TGTGCCAGCAGCTCCCCCGACAGGGGGCATAACTATGGCTACACCTTC.

The chain has TRBV5-1 and TRBJ2-7; D unclear. The V gene lost 1 base and the J gene lost 7 bases, with 9 bases spanning the gap. Germline values: CDR1 SGHRS, CDR2 YFSETQ. The CDR3 is made up of 12 amino acids. The CDR3 sequence is CASSLTSKEQYF. CDR3 coding DNA: TGCGCCAGCAGCTTGACTTCAAAGGAGCAGTACTTC.

The chain is built from TRBV20-1 and TRBJ2-3; 11 bases map to TRBD2. The CDR3 has 15 amino acids. Trimming at V came to 3 bases and at J to 9 bases, leaving 11 bases not matched to a gene. Germline assignment: CDR1 DFQATT and CDR2 SNEGSKA (reference sequence). The CDR3 reads CSASRPSGGMSTQYF. In nucleotides, the CDR3 is TGCAGTGCTAGTCGACCTAGCGGGGGGATGTCAACGCAGTATTTT.

This clone has a handful of counts. The CDR3 DNA sequence: TGTGCCATCAGTGAGTCGCCAGGAGGCTTGAGGGGGGCCAACGTCCTGACTTTC. Protein sequence: CAISESPGGLRGANVLTF. The chain combines TRBV10-3 with TRBJ2-6, with D possibly TRBD2 on 5 matching bases. CDR1 ENHRY and CDR2 SYGVKD come from the germline V gene. Trimming removed 0 bases from V and 4 bases from J, with 16 bases in between. CDR3 length: 18 amino acids.

This clone has more than one count but fewer than ten. This chain connects TRBV10-2 to TRBJ1-1; D unresolved. Germline lookup yields CDR1 WSHSY and CDR2 SAAADI. Trimming removed 3 bases at V and 7 bases at J, with 18 bases between. CDR3 size: 15 residues. The CDR3, as DNA: TGCGCCAGCAGTGACTCACCCCAAACCGAGGATGAAGCTTTCTTT. Translated, it gives CASSDSPQTEDEAFF.

J is TRBJ1-6 and V is TRBV7-9; tentatively, D is TRBD1 (5 bases). Germline CDR1 and CDR2: SEHNR and FQNEAQ (reference sequence). Trimming cost V 4 bases and J 5 bases, with 12 bases left between them. This CDR3 is 15 amino acids long. The CDR3 coding sequence is TGTGCCAGCAGCTCCAGGGACTTTAATAATTCACCCCTCCACTTT. Its translation is CASSSRDFNNSPLHF.

V gene TRBV30 combines with J gene TRBJ2-3; TRBD2 is a possible D gene (6 bases). The CDR3 extends over 12 amino acids. Trimming left V 1 base short and J 8 bases short, with 10 bases between. The germline V gene has CDR1 GTSNPN and CDR2 SVGIG (reference sequence). The CDR3 nucleotides are TGTGCCTGGAGTGGCCTAGCGTTTACGCAGTATTTT. Translating gives CAWSGLAFTQYF.

The chain combines TRBV4-3 with TRBJ1-5; no clear D gene. The CDR3 is 17 amino acids. The V end lost 0 bases, the J end lost 2 bases, and 14 bases lay between the germline ends. Germline loops: CDR1 LGHNA, CDR2 YSLEER. The CDR3 loop reads CASSQDAHGSRNQPQHF. CDR3 in DNA: TGCGCCAGCAGCCAAGATGCACACGGGTCCCGCAATCAGCCCCAGCATTTT.

This clone was seen a handful of times. V usage is TRBV4-3 and J usage is TRBJ2-1; tentatively, D is TRBD1 (5 bases). CDR1 and CDR2 (germline): LGHNA, YSLEER. The CDR3 extends over 16 amino acids. The V and J ends lost 1 base and 7 bases respectively, with 17 bases between them. Written as DNA, the CDR3 is TGCGCCAGCAGCCAAGGTGTCGGCAGGGCGCGGAATGAGCAGTTCTTC. Its translation: CASSQGVGRARNEQFF.

The chain recombines TRBV7-9 with TRBJ2-3, with 9 bases lining up with TRBD2. The CDR3 loop spans 15 amino acids. From germline, CDR1 is SEHNR and CDR2 FQNEAQ (reference sequence). V shed 5 bases and J 2 bases; nucleotides not matched to a gene: 5. CDR3 in amino acids: CASSLSGGDTDTQYF. The CDR3 bases are TGTGCCAGCAGCCTTAGCGGGGGAGACACAGATACGCAGTATTTT.

This sequence joins TRBV6-5 and TRBJ1-2; 9 bases are a match to TRBD1. The germline CDR1 and CDR2 sequences are MNHEY and SVGAGI. CDR3 length: 13 amino acids. J was trimmed by 4 bases and V by 7 bases; bases with no gene match: 4. Here the CDR3 DNA reads TGTGCCAGCACCGGGACAGGGCCCTATGGCTACACCTTC. Translation gives CASTGTGPYGYTF.

The rearrangement links TRBV5-5 to TRBJ1-6; 7 nucleotides match TRBD1. Losses at the gene ends were 3 bases for V and 7 bases for J; bases not matched to a gene: 13. Germline loops: CDR1 SGHKS, CDR2 YYEKEE (reference sequence). The CDR3 is 17 amino acids. The CDR3 region is CASSSGTARQGNSPLHF. For the CDR3, the DNA is TGTGCCAGCAGCTCCGGGACAGCTCGCCAGGGCAATTCACCCCTCCACTTT.

This chain joins TRBV7-2 and TRBJ2-5, with 13 positions matching TRBD2. V trimming: 5 bases; J trimming: 5 bases; junction bases outside the gene matches: 8. Germline CDR1 and CDR2: SGHTA and FQGNSA. The CDR3 spans 16 residues. CDR3 amino acids: CASSKEGTSGAETQYF. As DNA, the CDR3 is TGTGCCAGCAGCAAAGAAGGGACTAGCGGGGCGGAGACCCAGTACTTC.

The V call is TRBV6-2 or TRBV6-3, the J call TRBJ2-1, with 9 bases lining up with TRBD2. The CDR3 loop spans 15 amino acids. The V segment lost 3 bases and the J segment 6 bases; nucleotides outside the gene matches: 6. Germline CDR1 reads MNHEY; CDR2 reads SVGEGT. The CDR3 loop reads CASSYGSSGVNEQFF. The CDR3 nucleotides read TGTGCCAGCAGTTATGGATCTAGCGGGGTCAATGAGCAGTTCTTC.

The DNA of the CDR3 is TGTGCCAGCAGCTTAGTAGGGGGCTATAATGAAAAACTGTTTTTT. The encoded protein is CASSLVGGYNEKLFF. The V gene is TRBV7-9, the J gene TRBJ1-4; 7 positions match TRBD1. The CDR3 consists of 15 residues. V lost 1 base to trimming and J lost 4 bases; unmatched junction nucleotides: 3. Germline V gene lookup returns CDR1 SEHNR and CDR2 FQNEAQ (reference sequence).

V and J are TRBV6-2 or TRBV6-3 and TRBJ1-5; D is unresolved. CDR1 MNHEY and CDR2 SVGEGT come from the germline V gene. The CDR3 loop spans 12 amino acids. V dropped 4 bases and J dropped 11 bases, with 12 bases sitting between them. In DNA form, the CDR3 reads TGTGCCAGCAGTTCACTTCGGGAGGCCCAGCATTTT. This gives the protein CASSSLREAQHF.

The chain links TRBV6-2 or TRBV6-3 to TRBJ2-2; 7 bases line up with TRBD1. Losses at the gene ends were 2 bases for V and 5 bases for J; bases not matched to a gene: 2. Germline V gene lookup returns CDR1 MNHEY and CDR2 SVGEGT. This CDR3 has 14 amino acids. The CDR3 DNA is TGTGCCAGCAGTTACGCGACAGGGACCGGGGAGCTGTTTTTT. Translating gives CASSYATGTGELFF.

The CDR3 reads CASSPPTRGTEAFF. The CDR3 nucleotides are TGTGCCAGCTCACCACCTACGCGGGGAACTGAAGCTTTCTTT. The gene calls are TRBV18 and TRBJ1-1, with D hard to call. The CDR3 runs 14 residues. V was trimmed by 0 bases and J by 5 bases, leaving 10 bases between them. CDR1 is KGHSH, CDR2 LQKENI, per germline.

This clone has only a few counts. The chain joins TRBV6-5 to TRBJ1-4, with a tentative D call TRBD1 (5 bases). This CDR3 spans 15 amino acids. V dropped 6 bases and J dropped 3 bases, with 14 bases sitting between them. CDR1 and CDR2 from the germline V gene are MNHEY and SVGAGI. The CDR3 loop reads CASSYDGTPNEKLFF. Here the CDR3 DNA reads TGTGCCAGCAGCTACGATGGGACTCCTAATGAAAAACTGTTTTTT.

In DNA, the CDR3 is TGTGCCAGCAGCCCTTGGTTGGGGCTATCAGATACGCAGTATTTT. As protein: CASSPWLGLSDTQYF. The rearrangement joins TRBV6-2 or TRBV6-3 to TRBJ2-3, with a possible D match to TRBD1 (5 bases). Germline values: CDR1 MNHEY, CDR2 SVGEGT. Trimming shortened V by 6 bases and J by 4 bases, and 17 bases separated the two germline ends. CDR3 length: 15 residues.